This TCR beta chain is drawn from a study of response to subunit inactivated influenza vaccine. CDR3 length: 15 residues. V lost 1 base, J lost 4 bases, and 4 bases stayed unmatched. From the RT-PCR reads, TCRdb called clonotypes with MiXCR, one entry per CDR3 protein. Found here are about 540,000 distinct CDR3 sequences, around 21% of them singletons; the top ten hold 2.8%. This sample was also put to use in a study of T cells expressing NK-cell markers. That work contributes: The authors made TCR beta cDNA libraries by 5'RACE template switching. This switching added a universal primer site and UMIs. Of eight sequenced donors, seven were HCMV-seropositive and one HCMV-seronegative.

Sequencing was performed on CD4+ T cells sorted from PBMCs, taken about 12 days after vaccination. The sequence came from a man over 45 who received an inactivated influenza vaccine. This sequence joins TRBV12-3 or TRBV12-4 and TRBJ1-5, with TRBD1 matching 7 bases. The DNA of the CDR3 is TGTGCCAGCAGTTTAGGGGGACAGACGAATCAGCCCCAGCATTTT. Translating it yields CASSLGGQTNQPQHF.